This T cell receptor beta chain stems from a study of cytomegalovirus exposure and HLA in healthy donors. Study observations and caveats: The authors confirmed in vitro that a few CMV-associated chains were specific for CMV antigens. HLA alleles were associated with 15,000 to 20,000 TCR beta sequences in a later analysis at 0.05 false discovery rate. In most subjects, TCR beta sequences reportedly gave accurate predictions of HLA-A and HLA-B alleles.

The primer mix had 60 Vbeta and 13 Jbeta primers. Profiling relied on immunoSEQ multiplex PCR, and the TCRdb table lists in-frame clones only, not all of them. There are roughly 190,000 clones in the sample; approximately 80% occur only once, and roughly 3.6% lies in the top ten. Concerning this clone: Its target is unknown.

The CDR3 sequence is 15 residues long. Germline trimming cut 4 bases from V and 6 bases from J; bases unmatched to any gene: 10. Per germline, CDR1 SGHDT and CDR2 YYEEEE. The gene calls are TRBV5-6 and TRBJ2-5; 9 nucleotides line up with TRBD2. The clonotype was recovered from a middle-aged man in good health and CMV-seropositive. Source material: PBMCs. Here the CDR3 DNA reads TGTGCCAGCAGCCCCCGAGGCGGGAGGGCCAAGACCCAGTACTTC. It encodes CASSPRGGRAKTQYF.